These 30 T cell receptor beta chains share one sample of origin, sequenced in a study of T cell changes during pregnancy in multiple sclerosis. Repertoires were generated with immunoSEQ multiplex PCR, while TCRdb's copy carries only in-frame clones and drops some. The sample includes about 36,000 clones, about nine tenths of them seen just once. The sequencing here drew on CD4+ T cells from peripheral blood mononuclear cells, taken in the second trimester of pregnancy. These receptor sequences come from a female donor in good health, enrolled as a control in a pregnancy study.

This chain connects TRBV28 to TRBJ2-7; D may be TRBD2 (5 bases). Trimming took 2 bases from V and 0 from J, leaving 11 bases between them. Germline V gives CDR1 MDHEN, CDR2 SYDVKM. This CDR3 region has 15 residues. Written as DNA, the CDR3 is TGTGCCAGCAGTTTAGGCGGGCGGAGCTCCTACGAGCAGTACTTC. It translates to CASSLGGRSSYEQYF.

V gene TRBV18 combines with J gene TRBJ2-7, with D possibly TRBD1 on 6 matching bases. CDR1 is KGHSH, CDR2 LQKENI, per germline. Trimming removed 3 bases at V and 4 bases at J, with 19 bases between. This CDR3 has 16 residues. CDR3 DNA sequence: TGTGCCAGCTCACCCTCAGGGGTACGTTTGGGGTACGAGCAGTACTTC. It codes for CASSPSGVRLGYEQYF. Complete variable domain (other parts from reference TRBV18 and TRBJ2-7): NAGVMQNPRHLVRRRGQEARLRCSPMKGHSHVYWYRQLPEEGLKFMVYLQKENIIDESGMPKERFSAEFPKEGPSILRIQQVVRGDSAAYFCASSPSGVRLGYEQYFGPGTRLTVT.

The V and J genes are TRBV7-8 and TRBJ1-1; 9 bases match TRBD1. CDR3 length: 14 amino acids. The trim removed 3 bases at V and 11 bases at J, leaving 10 bases unmatched. Germline V lookup: CDR1 SGHVS, CDR2 FQNEAQ. This CDR3 reads CASSLGNRGLGAFF. The DNA for the CDR3 is TGTGCCAGCAGCTTGGGAAACAGGGGGCTGGGGGCTTTCTTT.

V is TRBV30 and J is TRBJ1-3; no firm D call. The CDR3 has 12 residues. CDR1 GTSNPN and CDR2 SVGIG come from the germline V gene (reference sequence). For the CDR3, the DNA is TGTGGCCTCGGGGATTCTGGAAACACCATATATTTT. Translation: CGLGDSGNTIYF.

This clone came up once. V and J are TRBV7-2 and TRBJ1-5; 7 bases fit TRBD1. The germline V gene encodes CDR1 SGHTA and CDR2 FQGNSA. This CDR3 spans 13 amino acids. J lost 4 bases, V lost 8 bases, and 5 bases had no gene match. In DNA form, the CDR3 reads TGTGCCAGCGGGTACAGGGGAAATCAGCCCCAGCATTTT. Protein product: CASGYRGNQPQHF.

V is TRBV5-1 and J is TRBJ1-2; D ambiguous. Trimming removed 2 bases at V and 8 bases at J, with 13 bases between. The CDR3 totals 13 residues. Germline loops: CDR1 SGHRS, CDR2 YFSETQ. CDR3 sequence (DNA): TGCGCCAGCAGCTTCGAGGGAACGAACGGCTACACCTTC. It translates to CASSFEGTNGYTF.

The genes are TRBV6-5 and TRBJ2-7; 7 positions agree with TRBD1. Germline V lookup: CDR1 MNHEY, CDR2 SVGAGI. With 6 bases clipped from V and 0 bases from J, the junction kept 8 bases outside the gene matches. The CDR3 runs 15 residues. The CDR3 reads CASSPHGQASYEQYF. CDR3 DNA: TGTGCCAGCAGCCCCCATGGACAGGCCTCCTACGAGCAGTACTTC.

CDR3 in amino acids: CASSQDLDGGSYNEQFF. The CDR3 nucleotides are TGTGCCAGCAGCCAAGATCTTGACGGGGGCTCCTACAATGAGCAGTTCTTC. J is TRBJ2-1 and V is TRBV14, with D perhaps matching TRBD2 (6 bases). Looked up from germline, CDR1 is SGHDN and CDR2 is FVKESK. This CDR3 is 17 amino acids long. V was clipped by 0 bases and J by 0 bases, with 12 bases between them.

This chain uses TRBV5-1 with TRBJ2-3; the match to TRBD1 covers 8 bases. Trimming took 4 bases from V and 5 from J; bases not matched to a gene: 9. This CDR3 has 15 residues. The germline V gene encodes CDR1 SGHRS and CDR2 YFSETQ. CDR3 nucleotide sequence: TGCGCCAGCAGCCCAGGGGGCATGGGTGGAGATACGCAGTATTTT. It yields the protein CASSPGGMGGDTQYF.

The V call is TRBV28, the J call TRBJ2-7, with TRBD1 matching over 10 bases. The CDR3 sequence is 17 residues long. CDR1 is MDHEN, CDR2 SYDVKM, per germline. Trimming at V came to 6 bases and at J to 1 base, leaving 12 bases not matched to a gene. The CDR3 is CASSSDWGQGISYEQYF. DNA of the CDR3: TGTGCCAGCAGCAGCGATTGGGGACAGGGGATATCCTACGAGCAGTACTTC. Combining the CDR3 with reference TRBV28 and TRBJ2-7 gives the whole variable domain DVKVTQSSRYLVKRTGEKVFLECVQDMDHENMFWYRQDPGLGLRLIYFSYDVKMKEKGDIPEGYSVSREKKERFSLILESASTNQTSMYLCASSSDWGQGISYEQYFGPGTRLTVT.

The chain recombines TRBV7-8 with TRBJ1-1; D might be TRBD1 (5 bases). V was shortened by 5 bases and J by 1 base, with 14 bases between the two germline ends. There are 15 residues in the CDR3. Germline CDR1 reads SGHVS; CDR2 reads FQNEAQ. The CDR3 DNA is TGTGCCAGCAGCCCCCAAGGGGAGGGGAACACTGAAGCTTTCTTT. Protein sequence: CASSPQGEGNTEAFF.

The gene calls are TRBV21-1 and TRBJ2-7; the table's D gene call, TRBD2, was not cross checked with the DNA. TRBV21-1 is noted as a pseudogene. This CDR3 region has 17 residues. Here the CDR3 reads CASSSPFTEGKSYEQYF. As DNA, the CDR3 is TGTGCCAGCAGCTCCCCCTTTACGGAGGGAAAGTCCTACGAGCAGTACTTC.

This clone was recorded only once. The genes are TRBV27 and TRBJ1-1; TRBD1 might be the D (6 bases). The CDR3 totals 15 residues. CDR1 is MNHEY and CDR2 is SMNVEV in the germline V gene (reference sequence). Deletions cut 4 bases from V and 2 bases from J, with 14 bases between. This chain's CDR3 is CASSSMGGANTEAFF. The CDR3 DNA sequence: TGTGCCAGCAGTTCCATGGGGGGGGCTAACACTGAAGCTTTCTTT.

The genes are TRBV5-1 and TRBJ1-4; unclear D gene. Looked up from germline, CDR1 is SGHRS and CDR2 is YFSETQ. The CDR3 sequence is 13 residues long. Between the trimmed V and J ends, which lost 3 bases and 8 bases, there was a span of 11 bases. DNA of the CDR3: TGCGCCAGCAGCTCCCCCATGGGCGAAAAACTGTTTTTT. Its translation: CASSSPMGEKLFF. The full variable domain, rest sourced from reference TRBV5-1 and TRBJ1-4, is KAGVTQTPRYLIKTRGQQVTLSCSPISGHRSVSWYQQTPGQGLQFLFEYFSETQRNKGNFPGRFSGRQFSNSRSEMNVSTLELGDSALYLCASSSPMGEKLFFGSGTQLSVL.

V and J are TRBV7-3 and TRBJ1-2; D perhaps matches TRBD1 (6 bases). Germline V gene lookup returns CDR1 SGHTA and CDR2 FQGTGA. The CDR3 covers 15 residues. V was shortened by 2 bases and J by 8 bases, with 18 bases between the two germline ends. CDR3 in DNA: TGTGCCAGCAGCTTAGATTTCCACAGGGTGGAGGGCTACACCTTC. The encoded protein is CASSLDFHRVEGYTF. The whole variable domain, remainder taken from reference TRBV7-3 and TRBJ1-2, is GAGVSQTPSNKVTEKGKYVELRCDPISGHTALYWYRQSLGQGPEFLIYFQGTGAADDSGLPNDRFFAVRPEGSVSTLKIQRTERGDSAVYLCASSLDFHRVEGYTFGSGTRLTVV.

The CDR3 bases are TGTGCCAGCAGCGTAGCCGTTAGCGGGGGCCAAGAGACCCAGTACTTC. This sequence encodes CASSVAVSGGQETQYF. The chain is built from TRBV9 and TRBJ2-5, with 9 bases that match TRBD2. The CDR3 contains 16 residues. Germline V gene lookup returns CDR1 SGDLS and CDR2 YYNGEE. V was pared by 0 bases and J by 1 base, with 4 bases of the junction left unmatched.

Only a few counts were recorded for this clone. This chain joins TRBV6-5 and TRBJ1-2; D unclear. The V gene lost 6 bases and the J gene lost 1 base, with 9 bases spanning the gap. CDR3 size: 13 residues. Germline CDR1 and CDR2: MNHEY and SVGAGI. CDR3 nucleotides: TGTGCCAGCAGCCGAACGGGTAACTATGGCTACACCTTC. This encodes CASSRTGNYGYTF.

The chain has TRBV7-9 and TRBJ1-5; 7 bases line up with TRBD1. The J segment lost 6 bases and the V segment lost 4 bases, leaving 6 bases of the junction unmatched. The CDR3 has 14 residues. The V gene's germline CDR1 is SEHNR and CDR2 FQNEAQ (reference sequence). Here the CDR3 DNA reads TGTGCCAGCAGCTCACAGGGGACGAGTCAGCCCCAGCATTTT. Amino acid sequence: CASSSQGTSQPQHF.

The chain couples TRBV5-1 to TRBJ2-3; D gene ambiguous. The germline V and J ends were trimmed by 4 bases and 3 bases, with 12 bases remaining between them. The germline V gene encodes CDR1 SGHRS and CDR2 YFSETQ. There are 14 residues in the CDR3. The CDR3 region is CASSVKSPTDTQYF. Written as DNA, the CDR3 is TGCGCCAGCAGCGTAAAATCCCCGACAGATACGCAGTATTTT.

CDR3 in amino acids: CARVSGGYDEQYF. For the CDR3, the DNA is TGTGCCAGGGTTAGCGGGGGGTACGACGAGCAGTACTTC. V gene TRBV25-1 combines with J gene TRBJ2-7, with 10 bases identical to TRBD2. The V gene's germline CDR1 is MGHDK and CDR2 SYGVNS. V lost 9 bases and J lost 5; bases outside the gene matches: 7. The CDR3 extends over 13 amino acids.

CDR3 sequence reads: CASSLFRDSHNEQFF. As DNA, the CDR3 is TGTGCCAGCAGCTTGTTCCGGGATTCCCACAATGAGCAGTTCTTC. The chain links TRBV5-6 to TRBJ2-1, with D perhaps matching TRBD2 (5 bases). The CDR3 runs 15 residues. The germline CDR1 and CDR2 sequences are SGHDT and YYEEEE. V dropped 1 base and J dropped 5 bases, with 13 bases sitting between them.

The rearrangement joins TRBV7-8 to TRBJ2-7; D call uncertain. Germline CDR1 is SGHVS and CDR2 is FQNEAQ. Trimming left V 5 bases short and J 1 base short, with 18 bases between. The CDR3 contains 16 residues. The CDR3 coding sequence is TGTGCCAGCAGCGCCCTGAGACTCGCCGCTTCCTACGAGCAGTACTTC. Its protein product is CASSALRLAASYEQYF.

The chain uses TRBV30 and TRBJ2-5; TRBD2 agrees at 11 bases. Germline values: CDR1 GTSNPN, CDR2 SVGIG (reference sequence). CDR3 length: 15 amino acids. V was pared by 5 bases and J by 2 bases, with 7 bases of the junction left unmatched. CDR3 region: CAWRLAGGNQETQYF. CDR3 sequence (DNA): TGTGCCTGGCGTCTAGCGGGGGGCAATCAAGAGACCCAGTACTTC.

J is TRBJ2-1 and V is TRBV15; 7 bases align to TRBD2. This CDR3 is built from 18 residues. After removal of 1 base from V and 0 bases from J, the junction contained 9 bases not matched to a gene. CDR1 and CDR2 (germline): LNHNV, YYDKDF (reference sequence). The DNA for the CDR3 is TGTGCCACCAGCAGAGTCCGCGGGGGTTCGAGCTCCTACAATGAGCAGTTCTTC. The encoded protein is CATSRVRGGSSSYNEQFF.

DNA for the CDR3: TGTGCCAGCAGCTCGACTTACAATGAGCAGTTCTTC. Translating it yields CASSSTYNEQFF. The rearrangement uses TRBV7-2 and TRBJ2-1; D ambiguous. The CDR3 has 12 residues. Between the trimmed V and J ends, which lost 4 bases and 4 bases, there was a span of 5 bases. CDR1 and CDR2 from the germline V gene are SGHTA and FQGNSA.

This chain links TRBV5-1 with TRBJ2-2, with D maybe TRBD1 (6 bases). This CDR3 region has 15 residues. V gave up 4 bases and J gave up 5 bases, with 15 bases separating them. Germline V gives CDR1 SGHRS, CDR2 YFSETQ. The CDR3 nucleotides read TGCGCCAGCAGCCCGGGACACCGGGGAACCGGGGAGCTGTTTTTT. It encodes CASSPGHRGTGELFF. Looking up the rest from reference TRBV5-1 and TRBJ2-2 gives the full variable domain: KAGVTQTPRYLIKTRGQQVTLSCSPISGHRSVSWYQQTPGQGLQFLFEYFSETQRNKGNFPGRFSGRQFSNSRSEMNVSTLELGDSALYLCASSPGHRGTGELFFGEGSRLTVL.

The chain couples TRBV6-5 to TRBJ2-5; 7 nucleotides agree with TRBD1. The germline V gene encodes CDR1 MNHEY and CDR2 SVGAGI. The CDR3 covers 15 residues. With 5 bases clipped from V and 4 bases from J, the junction kept 10 bases outside the gene matches. CDR3 protein: CASSLGQDVPETQYF. The DNA of the CDR3 is TGTGCCAGCAGTCTTGGACAGGATGTACCAGAGACCCAGTACTTC.

The V gene is TRBV7-9, the J gene TRBJ1-1; 12 nucleotides line up with TRBD1. The CDR3 sequence is 17 residues long. J gave up 3 bases and V 0 bases, and 5 bases lay outside the gene matches. Germline values: CDR1 SEHNR, CDR2 FQNEAQ (reference sequence). The CDR3 spells CASSLAGTGGEDTEAFF. CDR3 coding DNA: TGTGCCAGCAGCTTAGCCGGGACAGGGGGCGAGGACACTGAAGCTTTCTTT.

The chain employs TRBV9 and TRBJ2-3; 10 bases map to TRBD2. Trimming removed 0 bases from V and 1 base from J; junction bases left unmatched: 5. CDR1 and CDR2 from the germline V gene are SGDLS and YYNGEE. The CDR3 has 17 amino acids. For the CDR3, the DNA is TGTGCCAGCAGCGTAGCCGTGCTAGCGGGGGGCACAGATACGCAGTATTTT. Translated, it gives CASSVAVLAGGTDTQYF. The full variable domain, completed using reference TRBV9 and TRBJ2-3, is DSGVTQTPKHLITATGQRVTLRCSPRSGDLSVYWYQQSLDQGLQFLIQYYNGEERAKGNILERFSAQQFPDLHSELNLSSLELGDSALYFCASSVAVLAGGTDTQYFGPGTRLTVL.

As regards this clone: The sample contains more than one DNA sequence encoding this CDR3. The rearrangement joins TRBV14 to TRBJ2-5, with D perhaps matching TRBD2 (5 bases). The CDR3 loop spans 14 amino acids. V lost 5 bases to trimming and J lost 2 bases, with 12 bases between them. The germline CDR1 and CDR2 sequences are SGHDN and FVKESK. CDR3 sequence: CASSRRPRQETQYF. CDR3 nucleotides: TGTGCCAGCAGCAGGAGGCCAAGACAAGAGACCCAGTACTTC.